This entry lists 10 T cell receptor beta chains sequenced from one sample in a study of glioma-infiltrating T cells after dendritic cell vaccination. Data came from immunoSEQ multiplex PCR; TCRdb stores just in-frame clones and leaves some out. This sample yields fewer than 70,000 clones, of which about 84% are seen a single time; roughly 10% belongs to the top ten. Time point indicated: after dendritic cell vaccination, including at tumor progression/relapse. The input for sequencing was blood, taken after dendritic cell vaccination. Source of these receptors: a human donor with glioblastoma.

The V gene is TRBV6-5, the J gene TRBJ2-7, with 7 bases matching TRBD1. Germline V gene data show CDR1 as MNHEY and CDR2 as SVGAGI. V shed 2 bases, J shed 6 bases, and the junction held 7 bases outside the gene matches. CDR3 length: 14 residues. The CDR3 reads CASSYAGGVGEQYF. CDR3 sequence (DNA): TGTGCCAGCAGTTACGCAGGGGGTGTCGGCGAGCAGTACTTC.

The chain couples TRBV2 to TRBJ1-5; 9 bases are a match to TRBD1. The junction had 5 bases not matched to a gene; V was cut back by 4 bases and J by 4 bases. This CDR3 contains 15 residues. Germline CDR1 SNHLY, CDR2 FYNNEI. The CDR3 loop is CASSVDRGINQPQHF. The CDR3 bases are TGTGCCAGCAGTGTGGACAGGGGAATTAATCAGCCCCAGCATTTT.

This clone was seen a few times. The chain couples TRBV25-1 to TRBJ1-1; 7 bases line up with TRBD1. The germline V gene has CDR1 MGHDK and CDR2 SYGVNS. The V segment lost 3 bases and the J segment 4 bases; nucleotides outside the gene matches: 5. The CDR3 is 14 residues long. CDR3 sequence: CASSDISGGTEAFF. The CDR3 DNA reads TGTGCCAGCAGTGACATATCAGGGGGCACTGAAGCTTTCTTT.

The rearrangement joins TRBV11-3 to TRBJ2-1, with D perhaps TRBD1 (7 bases). Trimming stripped 5 bases from V and 12 bases from J, with 14 bases between. This CDR3 spans 12 amino acids. Germline V gives CDR1 SGHNT, CDR2 YENEEA. Here the CDR3 reads CASSPGGQGQFF. CDR3 sequence (DNA): TGTGCCAGCAGCCCAGGGGGGCAGGGGCAGTTCTTC.

The chain couples TRBV9 to TRBJ2-1; 7 nucleotides agree with TRBD1. This CDR3 is 15 amino acids long. J gave up 4 bases and V 4 bases, and 8 bases lay outside the gene matches. Germline V gives CDR1 SGDLS, CDR2 YYNGEE. The CDR3 nucleotides read TGTGCCAGCAGCACCGACAGGGACCCTTACAATGAGCAGTTCTTC. As protein: CASSTDRDPYNEQFF.

This clone was picked up a small number of times. The chain is built from TRBV14 and TRBJ1-2; tentative D call: TRBD1 (5 bases). The CDR3 is made up of 15 amino acids. V lost 1 base and J lost 6, with 15 bases in between. The germline gives CDR1 SGHDN, CDR2 FVKESK. The DNA for the CDR3 is TGTGCCAGCAGCCAAGGAACGCAGGGAATTCATGGCTACACCTTC. Its protein product is CASSQGTQGIHGYTF.

The chain uses TRBV18 and TRBJ1-1; tentatively, D is TRBD1 (6 bases). CDR3 length: 15 amino acids. V dropped 2 bases and J dropped 5 bases, with 15 bases sitting between them. Germline loops: CDR1 KGHSH, CDR2 LQKENI. The DNA for the CDR3 is TGTGCCAGCTCACCATTTCCCCCAGGGGAGACTGAAGCTTTCTTT. Translation: CASSPFPPGETEAFF. Looking up the rest from reference TRBV18 and TRBJ1-1 gives the full variable domain: NAGVMQNPRHLVRRRGQEARLRCSPMKGHSHVYWYRQLPEEGLKFMVYLQKENIIDESGMPKERFSAEFPKEGPSILRIQQVVRGDSAAYFCASSPFPPGETEAFFGQGTRLTVV.

The gene calls are TRBV7-5 and TRBJ1-5; the D call of TRBD1 is as the table states it, not checked on the DNA. TRBV7-5 is designated a pseudogene. CDR3 length: 16 residues. CDR3 nucleotide sequence: TGTGCCAGAAGCTTAAGTACACCGTATAGCAATCAGCCCCAGCATTTT. Amino acid sequence: CARSLSTPYSNQPQHF.

The genes are TRBV7-2 and TRBJ1-3; unclear D gene. This CDR3 has 18 residues. V gave up 1 base and J gave up 0 bases, with 16 bases separating them. Germline V gives CDR1 SGHTA, CDR2 FQGNSA. For the CDR3, the DNA is TGTGCCAGCAGCTTAGGAGGTCTCTTGCCGATCTCTGGAAACACCATATATTTT. Encoded protein: CASSLGGLLPISGNTIYF.

This clone has more than one count but fewer than ten. V and J are TRBV11-2 and TRBJ1-2, with 7 bases lining up with TRBD1. This CDR3 contains 14 residues. Trimming cost V 5 bases and J 4 bases; bases outside gene matches: 7. Germline V CDR1 and CDR2: SGHAT, FQNNGV. The CDR3 reads CASSPTGSGYGYTF. In nucleotides, the CDR3 is TGTGCCAGCAGCCCGACAGGGTCGGGCTATGGCTACACCTTC.